This is a list of T cell receptor beta chains from one sample in a study of T cell changes during pregnancy in multiple sclerosis. Libraries were prepared by immunoSEQ multiplex PCR; TCRdb keeps only in-frame clonotypes and omits some of them. The sample lists tens of thousands of clones; around 94% were seen once. The sequencing here drew on peripheral blood, taken in the third trimester of pregnancy. The receptors were sampled from a female donor with multiple sclerosis, enrolled in a pregnancy study. Each CDR3 is given without its conserved first and last residue. A D gene is named only where the DNA matches it firmly.

j_gene | v_gene | d_gene | CDR3aa
TRBJ2-7 | TRBV19 | TRBD2 | ASSIILAEGLSPYYYEQY
TRBJ1-2 | TRBV19 | . | ASSAAANYGYT
TRBJ1-2 | TRBV5-1 | . | ASTAGRELGYT
TRBJ2-2 | TRBV27 | . | ASSLRVAGELF
TRBJ1-5 | TRBV28 | . | ASSDPAGVQPQH
TRBJ2-7 | TRBV7-8 | . | ASSFWQGISYEQY
TRBJ2-7 | TRBV9 | . | ASSVDYGSYEQY
TRBJ2-7 | TRBV5-4 | . | ASSEPPGQGGYEQY
TRBJ1-2 | TRBV7-6 | . | ASSSLGGAYGYT
TRBJ1-1 | TRBV19 | TRBD1 | ASSRTTGGLGTEAF
TRBJ2-3 | TRBV27 | TRBD2 | ASRQLATQVADTQY
TRBJ2-3 | TRBV21-1 | . | ASSLIGLAGIKTDTQY
TRBJ2-3 | TRBV15 | TRBD1 | ATSRGQGALDTQY
TRBJ1-5 | TRBV18 | . | ASSPQGNINQPQH
TRBJ1-3 | TRBV5-4 | TRBD1 | ASSSTGTAGNTIY
TRBJ1-5 | TRBV5-5 | . | ASSLVPGGSNQPQH
TRBJ2-7 | TRBV30 | . | AWQPETAYEQY
TRBJ2-1 | TRBV7-6 | TRBD2 | ASSFSPLGGTEQF
TRBJ2-5 | TRBV7-9 | . | ASSPLSGETQY
TRBJ1-4 | TRBV7-2 | . | ASTAGVATNEKLF
TRBJ1-2 | TRBV11-2 | TRBD1 | ASSLGAGGYYGYT
TRBJ1-4 | TRBV2 | . | ASSIRTAINEKLF
TRBJ2-2 | TRBV30 | TRBD2 | AGGTRRAGELF
TRBJ2-1 | TRBV27 | TRBD2 | ASSQAGGPYNEQF
TRBJ2-7 | TRBV11-2 | TRBD2 | ASSLGVGGPYEQY
TRBJ1-2 | TRBV28 | TRBD1 | ASSSQTTGTGSYGYT
TRBJ1-1 | TRBV5-1 | . | ASSLPGRDTEAF
TRBJ2-7 | TRBV5-4 | . | ASSFSRSDYEQY
TRBJ1-3 | TRBV19 | . | ASSVLPGSGNTIY
TRBJ2-2 | TRBV5-1 | . | ASSTGQNTGELF
TRBJ1-2 | TRBV5-1 | . | ASSGDAGYGYT
TRBJ2-1 | TRBV11-3 | TRBD2 | ASSFAGRVAYNEQF
TRBJ1-3 | TRBV7-6 | . | ASSFSGGNTIY
TRBJ1-1 | TRBV18 | TRBD1 | ASSPPGQGYTEAF
TRBJ2-7 | TRBV5-4 | TRBD1 | ASSPTGQTYEQY
TRBJ2-3 | TRBV4-3 | . | ASSPDGRTVTDTQY
TRBJ2-4 | TRBV6-1 | . | ATVPEREQY
TRBJ1-3 | TRBV14 | TRBD1 | ASSTPGGRGTGNTIY
TRBJ2-7 | TRBV19 | TRBD2 | ASSAGAPYEQY
TRBJ1-1 | TRBV7-6 | TRBD1 | ASSYIYRGSTEAF
TRBJ1-1 | TRBV9 | . | ASSGGVNTEAF
TRBJ1-5 | TRBV28 | . | ASSFFGGTQPQH
TRBJ2-1 | TRBV30 | . | AWSVGSGTYNEQF
TRBJ2-7 | TRBV5-4 | TRBD2 | ASSSGTSGYEQY
TRBJ2-2 | TRBV5-1 | . | ASSLGSHTGELF
TRBJ2-2 | TRBV2 | TRBD2 | ASSERGQSKREGPGELF
TRBJ2-1 | TRBV18 | . | ASSPDTGPPYNEQF
TRBJ1-2 | TRBV29-1 | . | SVGGGLTGGYT
TRBJ1-5 | TRBV19 | . | ASNGRVGGHQPQH
TRBJ2-1 | TRBV5-6 | . | ASSRDTGIGEQF
TRBJ2-3 | TRBV13 | . | ASSLVSGEVADTQY
TRBJ1-1 | TRBV7-9 | . | ASTSGRGPPWDAEAF